The clone carrying this T cell receptor (beta chain) was observed many times. Time point in this sample: newly diagnosed GD, antithyroid drugs for less than 3 months. RNA from PBMCs was the source of the TCR library. The record originates from a study of regulatory T cells in long-lasting Graves disease. In building TCR beta libraries, iRepertoire HTBI primers were used together with Arm-PCR of CDR3 regions. TCRdb recomputed calls from the multiplex PCR reads with MiXCR, one row per CDR3 protein. In the table there are approximately 360,000 distinct CDR3 sequences, approximately 12% of which are singletons. The sample was also reused in another study, on T cells in Graves' hyperthyroidism and ophthalmopathy. This second study notes: Clinical symptoms, serum thyroxine, TRAb, thyroid ultrasound and orbital computed tomography established diagnosis. The primer set for the first-round RT-PCR of the TCR CDR3 was HTBI. Most thyroid-expanded clonotypes above 0.001 were also found in blood. The model anticipated ophthalmopathy a median approximately 6.6 months pre-onset.

Source: peripheral blood mononuclear cells (PBMCs), taken at new diagnosis, from a patient treated with antithyroid drugs. The receptor was derived from a woman aged 18-35 years with Graves disease.

CDR3 sequence reads: CASSRRGDFSYEQYV. CDR3 in DNA: TGTGCCAGCAGCCGCCGCGGGGATTTCTCCTACGAGCAGTACGTC. This chain uses TRBV5-5 with TRBJ2-7, with D maybe TRBD2 (6 bases). Germline CDR1 is SGHKS and CDR2 is YYEKEE (reference sequence). The V gene lost 4 bases and the J gene lost 0 bases, with 14 bases spanning the gap. The CDR3 runs 15 residues.